The clone carrying this T cell receptor (beta chain) was observed a handful of times. Antigen specificity is unknown. TCRdb re-called the reads with MiXCR, one entry per CDR3 protein. Here the sample spans about 37,000 distinct CDR3 sequences, less than 60% being singletons. The record originates from a study of T cell repertoires in cytomegalovirus infection. For the study at large: Recently identified HLA-C-restricted and well-studied HLA-B-restricted CMV epitopes were used.

Study results and caveats: HLA-C-restricted CMV-specific TCR beta clonotypes were dominant in the ex vivo response. Pooled public TCR beta family frequency picked out CMV carriers with the relevant HLA.

The V gene's germline CDR1 is MDHEN and CDR2 SYDVKM. J was trimmed by 2 bases and V by 3 bases; bases with no gene match: 8. The CDR3 sequence is 19 residues long. This chain links TRBV28 with TRBJ2-1; 15 nucleotides match TRBD2. This specimen consisted of CD8+ T cells from cultured PBMCs, obtained from culture after CMV antigen stimulation. The clonotype was recovered from a human donor in good health (CMV status not recorded). Some clones in this sample may be carry-over from other donors' samples. CDR3 amino acids: CASSFPRTSGRATYNEQFF. Here the CDR3 DNA reads TGTGCCAGCAGTTTCCCTCGGACTAGCGGGAGGGCCACCTACAATGAGCAGTTCTTC.